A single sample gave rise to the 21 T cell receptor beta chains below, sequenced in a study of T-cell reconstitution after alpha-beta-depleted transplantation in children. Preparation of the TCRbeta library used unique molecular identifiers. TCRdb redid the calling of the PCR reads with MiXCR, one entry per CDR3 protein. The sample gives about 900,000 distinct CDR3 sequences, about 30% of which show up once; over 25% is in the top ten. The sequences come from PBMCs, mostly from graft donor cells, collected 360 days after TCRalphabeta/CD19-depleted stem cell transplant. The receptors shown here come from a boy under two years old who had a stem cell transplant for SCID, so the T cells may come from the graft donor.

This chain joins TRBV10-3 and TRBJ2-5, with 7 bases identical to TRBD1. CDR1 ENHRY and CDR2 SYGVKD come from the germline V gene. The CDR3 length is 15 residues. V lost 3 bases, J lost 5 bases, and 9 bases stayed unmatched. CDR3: CAISDPHRGKETQYF. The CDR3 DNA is TGTGCCATCAGTGACCCACACAGGGGTAAGGAGACCCAGTACTTC.

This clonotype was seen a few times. CDR3: CASYSGQGLNTEAFF. The CDR3 bases are TGCGCCAGCTATTCTGGGCAGGGTTTGAACACTGAAGCTTTCTTT. The genes are TRBV5-1 and TRBJ1-1, with D possibly TRBD1 on 5 matching bases. Trimming stripped 7 bases from V and 0 bases from J, with 16 bases between. The length of the CDR3 is 15 residues. CDR1 and CDR2 from the germline V gene are SGHRS and YFSETQ.

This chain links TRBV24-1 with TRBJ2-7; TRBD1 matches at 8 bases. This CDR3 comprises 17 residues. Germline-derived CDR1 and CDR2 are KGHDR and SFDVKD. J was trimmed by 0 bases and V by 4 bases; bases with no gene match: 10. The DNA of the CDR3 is TGTGCCACCAGTGACTCCGAGAGACAGGGGAGCTCCTACGAGCAGTACTTC. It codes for CATSDSERQGSSYEQYF.

The CDR3 region has the DNA TGTGCCACCAGCAGGGGAACAGGGAATAATGAAAAACTGTTTTTT. This codes for CATSRGTGNNEKLFF. This sequence joins TRBV15 and TRBJ1-4, with D perhaps matching TRBD1 (6 bases). The germline V gene has CDR1 LNHNV and CDR2 YYDKDF (reference sequence). The V and J ends lost 3 bases and 4 bases respectively, with 12 bases between them. The CDR3 spans 15 residues.

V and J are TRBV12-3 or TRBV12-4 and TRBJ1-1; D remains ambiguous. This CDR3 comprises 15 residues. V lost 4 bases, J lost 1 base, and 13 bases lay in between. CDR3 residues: CASSSSVLGNTEAFF. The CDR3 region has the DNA TGTGCCAGCAGTTCAAGCGTTCTTGGGAACACTGAAGCTTTCTTT.

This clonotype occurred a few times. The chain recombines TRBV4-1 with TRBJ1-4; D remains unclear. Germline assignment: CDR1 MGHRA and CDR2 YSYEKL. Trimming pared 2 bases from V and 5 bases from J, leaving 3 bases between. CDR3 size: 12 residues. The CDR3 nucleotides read TGCGCCAGCAGCCAACCAAATGAAAAACTGTTTTTT. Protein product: CASSQPNEKLFF.

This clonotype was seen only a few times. The CDR3 sequence: CASSLVTGFFATYNEQFF. The CDR3 region has the DNA TGTGCCAGCAGTTTAGTTACAGGATTTTTCGCGACCTACAATGAGCAGTTCTTC. The chain couples TRBV6-2 or TRBV6-3 to TRBJ2-1; maybe TRBD1 (5 bases). V lost 4 bases and J 2 bases, leaving 21 bases between the germline ends. Germline CDR1 reads MNHEY; CDR2 reads SVGEGT. This CDR3 comprises 18 residues.

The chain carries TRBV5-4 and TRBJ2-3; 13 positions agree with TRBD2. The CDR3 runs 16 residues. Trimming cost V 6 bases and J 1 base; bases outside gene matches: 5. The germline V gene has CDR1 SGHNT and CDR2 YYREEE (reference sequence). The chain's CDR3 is CASTRLAGGRTDTQYF. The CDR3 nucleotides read TGTGCCAGCACCCGACTAGCGGGGGGCCGCACAGATACGCAGTATTTT.

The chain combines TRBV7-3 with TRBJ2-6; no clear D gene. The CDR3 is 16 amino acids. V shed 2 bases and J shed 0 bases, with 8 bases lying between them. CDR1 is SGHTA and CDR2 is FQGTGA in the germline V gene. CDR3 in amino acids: CASSLSVHSGANVLTF. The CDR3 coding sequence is TGTGCCAGCAGCTTATCGGTTCACTCTGGGGCCAACGTCCTGACTTTC.

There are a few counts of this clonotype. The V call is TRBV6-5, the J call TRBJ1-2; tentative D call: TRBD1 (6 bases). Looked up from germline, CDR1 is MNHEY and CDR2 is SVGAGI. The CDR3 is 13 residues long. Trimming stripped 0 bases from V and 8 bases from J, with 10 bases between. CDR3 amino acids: CASSYSTGYGYTF. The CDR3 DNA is TGTGCCAGCAGTTACTCCACAGGGTACGGCTACACCTTC.

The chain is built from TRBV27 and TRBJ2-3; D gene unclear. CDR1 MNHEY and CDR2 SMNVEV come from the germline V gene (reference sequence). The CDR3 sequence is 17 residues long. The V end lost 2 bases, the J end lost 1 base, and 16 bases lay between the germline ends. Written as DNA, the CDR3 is TGTGCCAGCAGTTTACTGGGCGACACCCCTGGCACAGATACGCAGTATTTT. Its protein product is CASSLLGDTPGTDTQYF.

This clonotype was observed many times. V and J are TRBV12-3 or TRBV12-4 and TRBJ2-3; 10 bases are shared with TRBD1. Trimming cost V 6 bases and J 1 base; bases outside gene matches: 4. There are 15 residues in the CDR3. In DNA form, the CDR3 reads TGTGCCAGCAGCTTGGGGACAGGGGGCACAGATACGCAGTATTTT. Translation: CASSLGTGGTDTQYF.

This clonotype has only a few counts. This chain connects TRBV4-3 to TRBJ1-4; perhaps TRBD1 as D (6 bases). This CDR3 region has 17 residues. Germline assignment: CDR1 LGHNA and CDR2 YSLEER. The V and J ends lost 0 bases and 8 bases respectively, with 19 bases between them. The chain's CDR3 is CASSQEVLWGPGEKLFF. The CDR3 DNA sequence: TGCGCCAGCAGCCAAGAGGTTCTATGGGGGCCTGGGGAAAAACTGTTTTTT.

The DNA of the CDR3 is TGCAGTGCTAGCGAGACAGGCTCCCCTAGGTTCTTC. It is translated as CSASETGSPRFF. The chain is built from TRBV20-1 and TRBJ2-1, with D perhaps TRBD1 (6 bases). CDR1 is DFQATT, CDR2 SNEGSKA, per germline (reference sequence). The V and J ends lost 3 bases and 15 bases respectively, with 18 bases between them. The CDR3 loop spans 12 amino acids.

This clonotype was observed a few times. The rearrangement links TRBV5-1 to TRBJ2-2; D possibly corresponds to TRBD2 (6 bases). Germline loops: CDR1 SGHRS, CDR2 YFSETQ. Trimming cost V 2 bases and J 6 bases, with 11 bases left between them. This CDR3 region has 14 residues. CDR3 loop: CASSLASEAGELFF. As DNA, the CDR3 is TGCGCCAGCAGCTTAGCTAGCGAGGCCGGGGAGCTGTTTTTT.

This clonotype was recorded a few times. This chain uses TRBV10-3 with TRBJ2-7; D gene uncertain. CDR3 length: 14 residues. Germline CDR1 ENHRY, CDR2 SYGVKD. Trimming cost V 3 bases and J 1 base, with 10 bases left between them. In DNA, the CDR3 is TGTGCCATCAGTGACTCCGCAGGATCCTACGAGCAGTACTTC. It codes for CAISDSAGSYEQYF.

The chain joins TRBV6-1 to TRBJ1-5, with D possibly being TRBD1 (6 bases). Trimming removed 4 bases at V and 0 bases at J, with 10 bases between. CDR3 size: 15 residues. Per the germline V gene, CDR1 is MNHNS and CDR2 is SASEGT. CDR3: CASSGQDLSNQPQHF. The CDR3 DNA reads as TGTGCCAGCAGTGGACAGGACCTTAGCAATCAGCCCCAGCATTTT.

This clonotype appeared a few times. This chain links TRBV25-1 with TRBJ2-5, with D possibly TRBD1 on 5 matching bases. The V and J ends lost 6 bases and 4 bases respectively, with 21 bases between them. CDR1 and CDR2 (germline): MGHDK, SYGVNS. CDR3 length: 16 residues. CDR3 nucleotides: TGTGCCAGCAGCGGACGCCTGGGGCTAGAGATAGAGACCCAGTACTTC. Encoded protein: CASSGRLGLEIETQYF.

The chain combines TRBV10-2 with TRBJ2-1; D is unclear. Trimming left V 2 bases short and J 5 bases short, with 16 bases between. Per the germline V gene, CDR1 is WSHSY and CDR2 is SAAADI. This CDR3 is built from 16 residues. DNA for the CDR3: TGCGCCAGCAGTGAGGCTTACGGAGATCGGGACAATGAGCAGTTCTTC. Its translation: CASSEAYGDRDNEQFF.

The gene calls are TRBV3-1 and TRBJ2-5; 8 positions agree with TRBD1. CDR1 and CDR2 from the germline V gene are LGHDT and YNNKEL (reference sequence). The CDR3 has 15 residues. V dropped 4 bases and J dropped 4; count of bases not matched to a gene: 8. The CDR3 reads CASSPVGTGPETQYF. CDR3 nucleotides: TGTGCCAGCAGCCCTGTCGGGACAGGTCCAGAGACCCAGTACTTC.

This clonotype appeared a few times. The chain's CDR3 is CASSYLGTGDTGELFF. The CDR3 region has the DNA TGTGCCAGCAGTTACCTAGGGACAGGGGACACCGGGGAGCTGTTTTTT. V gene TRBV6-5 combines with J gene TRBJ2-2; 10 bases align to TRBD1. CDR3 length: 16 residues. The germline CDR1 and CDR2 sequences are MNHEY and SVGAGI. V lost 2 bases, J lost 3 bases, and 3 bases stayed unmatched.